These T cell receptor beta chains were read from a single sample in a study of blood T cell repertoires in COVID-19. Method: immunoSEQ multiplex PCR; TCRdb's copy keeps in-frame clones and lacks some. Here the sample spans 130,000 or so clones, around 85% being singletons. Sequencing input: peripheral blood. These receptors were collected from a woman aged 80 or older with acute or convalescent COVID-19. Both conserved end residues are part of each CDR3. Each record gives: V gene, clone size, J gene, D gene, CDR3 DNA, CDR3 protein. A D gene is named only where the DNA matches it firmly. Rows may omit the clone size; those that give it use once, few, many or a size class.

TRBV18	.	TRBJ1-2	.	TGTGCCAGCTCACCCAACGTAATTCAGGGCGATCCCTATGGCTACACCTTC	CASSPNVIQGDPYGYTF
TRBV9	.	TRBJ1-2	.	TGTGCCAGCAGCGTAAATCGGGGGTATGGCTACACCTTC	CASSVNRGYGYTF
TRBV7-8	.	TRBJ2-5	.	TGTGCCAGCAGCTCGGGGAAACAAGAGACCCAGTACTTC	CASSSGKQETQYF
TRBV3-1/TRBV3-2	.	TRBJ1-3	.	TGTGCCAGCAGCCAAGGCCTGAGTCTAATATCTGGAAACACCATATATTTT	CASSQGLSLISGNTIYF
TRBV5-1	few	TRBJ2-7	TRBD2	TGCGCCAGCAGGACTAGCTCCGACTCCAAGCAGTACTTC	CASRTSSDSKQYF
TRBV2	.	TRBJ1-6	.	TGTGCCAGCCGCTCGGGACAAGATAATTCACCCCTCCACTTT	CASRSGQDNSPLHF
TRBV29-1	.	TRBJ1-4	.	TGCAGCGAGGGGAGGACTGCAACTAATGAAAAACTGTTTTTT	CSEGRTATNEKLFF
TRBV18	.	TRBJ1-5	.	TGTGCCAGCTCACCACGGCAGGGCGGCAATCAGCCCCAGCATTTT	CASSPRQGGNQPQHF
TRBV5-5	.	TRBJ2-7	.	TGTGCCAGCAGCGAATACGCGGGGGCAAGCTCCTACGAGCAGTACTTC	CASSEYAGASSYEQYF
TRBV5-6	.	TRBJ1-1	.	TGTGCCAGCAGCTCCCCCCAGCGGGGGTTCACTGAAGCTTTCTTT	CASSSPQRGFTEAFF
TRBV3-1/TRBV3-2	.	TRBJ1-5	TRBD1	TGTGCCAGCAGCCGGGGGACAGGGAATCAGCCCCAGCATTTT	CASSRGTGNQPQHF
TRBV29-1	few	TRBJ2-3	TRBD2	TGCAGCGTTGAGGGGACTAGCGGGGTCACAGATACGCAGTATTTT	CSVEGTSGVTDTQYF
TRBV18	.	TRBJ2-6	.	TGTGCCAGCTCACCTGCGATCTCTGGGGCCAACGTCCTGACTTTC	CASSPAISGANVLTF
TRBV6-4	.	TRBJ2-1	TRBD1	TGTGCCAGCAGCAGACAGGGTTACAATGAGCAGTTCTTC	CASSRQGYNEQFF
TRBV7-9	few	TRBJ1-1	.	TGTGCCAGCAGCTTGAGGGACACTGAAGCTTTCTTT	CASSLRDTEAFF
TRBV18	.	TRBJ2-3	TRBD1	TGTGCCAGCTCCGAACGAGGGGGCAGCACAGATACGCAGTATTTT	CASSERGGSTDTQYF
TRBV11-1	.	TRBJ2-4	.	TGTGCCAGCAGCTTACGTATAGGGGACATTCAGTACTTC	CASSLRIGDIQYF
TRBV6-4	.	TRBJ2-5	TRBD2	TGTGCCAGCAGTGTGCTAGCGGGAGAGACCCAGTACTTC	CASSVLAGETQYF
TRBV6-1	.	TRBJ1-2	.	TGTGCCAGCAGTGAACGAGGAGGGGCTGGCTACACCTTC	CASSERGGAGYTF
TRBV7-2	.	TRBJ2-7	TRBD2	TGTGCCAGCAGCCCTAGCGGGGGGTACGAGCAGTACTTC	CASSPSGGYEQYF
TRBV5-4	.	TRBJ2-3	.	TGTGCCAGCAGCCAATCATTGGCTGGGGCTAGCACAGATACGCAGTATTTT	CASSQSLAGASTDTQYF
TRBV5-1	.	TRBJ1-2	TRBD1	TGCGCCAGCAGCTTGGGGGCCTGGACAGGGATAGACTATGGCTACACCTTC	CASSLGAWTGIDYGYTF
TRBV3-1/TRBV3-2	.	TRBJ1-2	TRBD1	TGTGCCAGCAACAGACAGGGAACGGGGGATGGCTACACCTTC	CASNRQGTGDGYTF
TRBV9	.	TRBJ1-1	.	TGTGCCAGCAGCGCCCGTAGGGGTGGCAGCGCGGACACTGAAGCTTTCTTT	CASSARRGGSADTEAFF
TRBV10-3	.	TRBJ1-1	.	TGTGCCATCAGTGAGTCGAACTTCGGGGACTTGAACACTGAAGCTTTCTTT	CAISESNFGDLNTEAFF
TRBV19	.	TRBJ1-1	.	TGTGCCAGTAGTAAACGGACAGTCTACACTGAAGCTTTCTTT	CASSKRTVYTEAFF
TRBV18	.	TRBJ1-4	.	TGTGCCAGCTCACCACCGGGTGCGGGGGCAATTGAAAAACTGTTTTTT	CASSPPGAGAIEKLFF
TRBV7-2	once	TRBJ1-1	.	TGTGCCAGCAGCTTAGGCAGGATGAACACTGAAGCTTTCTTT	CASSLGRMNTEAFF
TRBV6-5	.	TRBJ1-2	TRBD1	TGTGCCAGCAGACAGGGGGCTAACGGCTACACCTTC	CASRQGANGYTF
TRBV18	.	TRBJ1-5	TRBD1	TGTGCCAGCTCACAGACCGGGACAGTTAGCAATCAGCCCCAGCATTTT	CASSQTGTVSNQPQHF
TRBV3-1/TRBV3-2	.	TRBJ1-4	TRBD1	TGTGCCAGCAGCCCCGACAGGGGTGAAAAACTGTTTTTT	CASSPDRGEKLFF
TRBV29-1	.	TRBJ1-2	.	TGCAGCGTTGGAGGGGGGAGGGAGAGTGGGGTCTATGGCTACACCTTC	CSVGGGRESGVYGYTF
TRBV5-6	.	TRBJ2-7	.	TGTGCCAGCAGCTTGGCCAGGTCCTACGAGCAGTACTTC	CASSLARSYEQYF
TRBV5-1	.	TRBJ1-4	.	TGCGCCAGCAGCTCCGCCCGGGGGGTAGAGGGAAAACTGTTTTTT	CASSSARGVEGKLFF
TRBV3-1/TRBV3-2	.	TRBJ1-2	.	TGTGCCAGCAGAGACTTCTATGGCTACACCTTC	CASRDFYGYTF
TRBV5-1	.	TRBJ2-2	TRBD2	TGCGCCAGCAGCTTTTCCCTAGCGGGGGCCGGGGAGCTGTTTTTT	CASSFSLAGAGELFF
TRBV5-4	.	TRBJ1-2	TRBD1	TGTGCCAGCAAAAGGCAGGGACAGGGCTACACCTTC	CASKRQGQGYTF
TRBV18	.	TRBJ2-1	TRBD2	TGTGCCAGCTCACCAGGGACTAGGGATTACAATGAGCAGTTCTTC	CASSPGTRDYNEQFF
TRBV3-1/TRBV3-2	.	TRBJ2-5	.	TGTGCCAGCAGGGCCTGGGGAGCGGGCCGTGCGGAGACCCAGTACTTC	CASRAWGAGRAETQYF
TRBV7-9	once	TRBJ2-1	TRBD1	TGTGCCAGCAGCCCCGTCTCCGGGACAGGGGAGAGAAATGAGCAGTTCTTC	CASSPVSGTGERNEQFF
TRBV7-3	.	TRBJ2-1	TRBD2	TGTGCCAGCAGCTCGCCATGGGGCGGGGGACCCTCTGGGAATGAGCAGTTCTTC	CASSSPWGGGPSGNEQFF
TRBV6-2/TRBV6-3	.	TRBJ2-7	.	TGTGCCAGCAGTTACTCCAGGAATTACGAGCAGTACTTC	CASSYSRNYEQYF
TRBV5-6	once	TRBJ2-5	.	TGTGCCAGCAGCGAAAAGCTAGCTCCTGAGACCCAGTACTTC	CASSEKLAPETQYF
TRBV6-5	.	TRBJ2-5	TRBD2	TGTGCCAGCAGTTACAACGGGGGGGCCGGAGAGACCCAGTACTTC	CASSYNGGAGETQYF
TRBV18	.	TRBJ1-1	TRBD1	TGTGCCAGCTCACCTGGGACAGTCGGTGAAGCTTTCTTT	CASSPGTVGEAFF
TRBV27	.	TRBJ1-1	TRBD1	TGTGCCAGCAGTACCACAGGGGGCTTGACTGAAGCTTTCTTT	CASSTTGGLTEAFF
TRBV5-6	.	TRBJ1-1	.	TGTGCCAGCAGCTTTGGGCTGAATGCTTTCTTT	CASSFGLNAFF
TRBV5-1	.	TRBJ2-7	.	TGCGCCAGCAGCTTGGATGCGGGGGCTCCCAACGAGCAGTACTTC	CASSLDAGAPNEQYF
TRBV19	once	TRBJ1-4	.	TGTGCCAGTAGTCCTTCACGCGGCCTGGGGCGTGAAAAACTGTTTTTT	CASSPSRGLGREKLFF
TRBV4-3	.	TRBJ2-5	TRBD2	TGCGCCAGCAGCCAAGTTGGGGGGGGATCTCCAGAGACCCAGTACTTC	CASSQVGGGSPETQYF
TRBV6-5	.	TRBJ2-7	.	TGTGCCAGCAGTTACCGCTACGAGCAGTACTTC	CASSYRYEQYF
TRBV6-5	.	TRBJ1-1	.	TGTGCCTCGAAGACGGGAGAAAAAGCTTTCTTT	CASKTGEKAFF
TRBV19	.	TRBJ1-2	.	TGTGCCAGTTCTTCTGGGAGGGGTAACTATGGCTACACCTTC	CASSSGRGNYGYTF
TRBV9	.	TRBJ1-5	TRBD1	TGTGCCAGCAGCGTAGGGACAGGGCTAAATCAGCCCCAGCATTTT	CASSVGTGLNQPQHF
TRBV5-6	few	TRBJ1-1	.	TGTGCCAGCAGCCGCGGGTGGAGGGCGGATGTCGCTGAAGCTTTCTTT	CASSRGWRADVAEAFF
TRBV5-4	few	TRBJ2-1	TRBD2	TGTGCCAGCAGCGATTCAGCGGGGGGGCCGTTCTATGAGCAGTTCTTC	CASSDSAGGPFYEQFF
TRBV6-2/TRBV6-3	.	TRBJ2-1	.	TGTGCCAGCAGTCTAGACCCCGACAATGAGCAGTTCTTC	CASSLDPDNEQFF
TRBV18	.	TRBJ1-1	TRBD1	TGTGCCAGCTCGCCGGACAGGGGAACTGAAGCTTTCTTT	CASSPDRGTEAFF
TRBV5-5	.	TRBJ2-2	TRBD2	TGTGCCAGCAGCGGGGCACCGGGACTAGCGGTGAAGAACACCGGGGAGCTGTTTTTT	CASSGAPGLAVKNTGELFF